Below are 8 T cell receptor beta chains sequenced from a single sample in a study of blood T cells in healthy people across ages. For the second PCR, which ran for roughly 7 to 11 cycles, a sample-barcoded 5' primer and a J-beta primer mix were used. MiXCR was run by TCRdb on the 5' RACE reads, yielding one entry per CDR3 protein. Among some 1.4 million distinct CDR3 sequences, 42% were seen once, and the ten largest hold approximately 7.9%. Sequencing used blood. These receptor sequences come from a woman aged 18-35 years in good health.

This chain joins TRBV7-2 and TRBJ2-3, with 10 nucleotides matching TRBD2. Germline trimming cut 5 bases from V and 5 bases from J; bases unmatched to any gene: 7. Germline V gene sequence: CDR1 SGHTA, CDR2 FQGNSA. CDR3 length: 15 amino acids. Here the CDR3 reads CASSARTSGQDTQYF. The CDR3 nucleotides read TGTGCCAGCAGCGCCCGGACTAGCGGTCAAGATACGCAGTATTTT.

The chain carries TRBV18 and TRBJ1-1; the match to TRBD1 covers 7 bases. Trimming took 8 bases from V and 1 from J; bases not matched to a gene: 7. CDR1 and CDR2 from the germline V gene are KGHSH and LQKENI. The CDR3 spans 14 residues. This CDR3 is CASRRGLENTEAFF. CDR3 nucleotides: TGTGCCAGCAGAAGGGGGCTCGAGAACACTGAAGCTTTCTTT.

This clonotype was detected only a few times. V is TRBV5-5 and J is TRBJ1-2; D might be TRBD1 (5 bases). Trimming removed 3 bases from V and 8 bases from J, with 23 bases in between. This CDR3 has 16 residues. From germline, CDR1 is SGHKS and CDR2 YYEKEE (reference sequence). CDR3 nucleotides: TGTGCCAGCAGCTCCGAGAATGACAGTCCGTCCGGGGGCTACACCTTC. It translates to CASSSENDSPSGGYTF.

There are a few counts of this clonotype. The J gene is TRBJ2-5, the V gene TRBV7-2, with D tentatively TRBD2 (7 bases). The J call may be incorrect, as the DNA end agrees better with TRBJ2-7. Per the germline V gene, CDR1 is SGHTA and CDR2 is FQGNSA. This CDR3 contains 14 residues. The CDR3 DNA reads TGTGCCAGCAAGGCGGGGGCACCCCTTTACGAGCAGTACTTC. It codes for CASKAGAPLYEQYF.

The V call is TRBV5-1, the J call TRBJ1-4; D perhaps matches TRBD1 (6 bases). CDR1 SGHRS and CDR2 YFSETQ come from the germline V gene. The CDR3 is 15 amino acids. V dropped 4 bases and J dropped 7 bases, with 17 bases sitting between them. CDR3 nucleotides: TGCGCCAGCAGCCCCCAGGGGATGGGTGGTGAAAAACTGTTTTTT. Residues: CASSPQGMGGEKLFF.

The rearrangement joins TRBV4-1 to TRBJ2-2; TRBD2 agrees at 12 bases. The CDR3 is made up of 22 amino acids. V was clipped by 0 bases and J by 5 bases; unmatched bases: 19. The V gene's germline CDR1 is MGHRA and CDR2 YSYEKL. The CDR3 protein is CASSQDRFLAGGEPKQTGELFF. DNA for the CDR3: TGCGCCAGCAGCCAAGATAGGTTCCTAGCGGGAGGGGAACCAAAACAGACCGGGGAGCTGTTTTTT.

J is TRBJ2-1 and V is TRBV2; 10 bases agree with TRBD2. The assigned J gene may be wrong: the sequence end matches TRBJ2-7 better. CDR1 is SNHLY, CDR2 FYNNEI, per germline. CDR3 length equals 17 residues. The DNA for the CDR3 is TGTGCCAGCACTACCTGGACTAGCGGTGCCTCCTACAATGAGCAGTACTTC. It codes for CASTTWTSGASYNEQYF.

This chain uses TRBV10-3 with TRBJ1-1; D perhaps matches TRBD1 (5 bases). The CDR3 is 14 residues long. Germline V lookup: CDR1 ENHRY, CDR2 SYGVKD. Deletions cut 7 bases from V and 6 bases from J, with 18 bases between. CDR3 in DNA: TGTGCCATCACAACAGACAGTGCGGGGGCTGAAGCTTTCTTT. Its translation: CAITTDSAGAEAFF.